The sequence of this TCR beta chain was determined in a study of long-term antiretroviral therapy in people with HIV. Study results and limitations: In HIV, the repertoires covered a tighter span of CDR3 lengths than in controls. Following ART, diversity rose but still fell short of transplant donor controls. Clonal expansions arising prior to ART prevailed in the repertoire at every time point.

There are 14 residues in the CDR3. Germline V lookup: CDR1 SGDLS, CDR2 YYNGEE. V was pared by 3 bases and J by 8 bases, with 17 bases between. HIV-positive participants were all treated in the United States. About this clone itself: The target antigen is unknown.

Researchers report immunoSEQ v3.0 was run at survey level. TCRdb's copy holds only in-frame clones and misses some; the assay was immunoSEQ multiplex PCR. The table has roughly 34,000 clones, approximately 84% seen once. The clonotype originates from a woman between 25 and 40 years old with HIV. This chain joins TRBV9 and TRBJ1-2; D ambiguous. This specimen consisted of unsorted PBMCs, obtained 2.7 to 2.9 years before starting antiretroviral therapy. CDR3 in amino acids: CASSAPTPAGGYTF. CDR3 in DNA: TGTGCCAGCAGCGCACCGACGCCGGCGGGGGGCTACACCTTC.